Listed below are T cell receptor beta chains from one sample, sequenced in a study of glioma-infiltrating T cells after dendritic cell vaccination. Only in-frame clones appear in the TCRdb table, and some are missing; sequencing was by immunoSEQ multiplex PCR. This sample has some 91,000 clones, with more than 80% found just once. Sequencing used blood, obtained after dendritic cell vaccination. The origin of the receptors is a human donor with glioblastoma. The CDR3 runs from the conserved cysteine through the conserved F or W. Each record gives: J gene, D gene, clone size, V gene, CDR3 DNA, CDR3 protein. The D gene is left open where the match is weak. Expanded clones are given a class, and other clones once, few, many or no size at all.

j_gene: TRBJ2-7; d_gene: TRBD2; abundance: -; v_gene: TRBV10-1; CDR3nt: TGCGCCAGCAGTCGGGGACTAGCGGGGGATCCCTTCTACGAGCAGTACTTC; CDR3aa: CASSRGLAGDPFYEQYF
j_gene: TRBJ1-1; d_gene: -; abundance: -; v_gene: TRBV5-1; CDR3nt: TGCGCCAGCAGGGAACAGATCATGACGAACACTGAAGCTTTCTTT; CDR3aa: CASREQIMTNTEAFF
j_gene: TRBJ1-2; d_gene: -; abundance: -; v_gene: TRBV5-4; CDR3nt: TGTGCCAGCAGCACCCAGGGTGGGGCGTTCGGCTACACCTTC; CDR3aa: CASSTQGGAFGYTF
j_gene: TRBJ1-2; d_gene: -; abundance: once; v_gene: TRBV10-3; CDR3nt: TGTGCCATCAGTGAGGGGGGGGCGCATGGCTACACCTTC; CDR3aa: CAISEGGAHGYTF
j_gene: TRBJ2-1; d_gene: TRBD2; abundance: -; v_gene: TRBV9; CDR3nt: TGTGCCAGCAGCAAACGACTAGCGGTATACAATGAGCAGTTCTTC; CDR3aa: CASSKRLAVYNEQFF
j_gene: TRBJ2-1; d_gene: -; abundance: -; v_gene: TRBV5-1; CDR3nt: TGCGCCAGCAGTACGAGGGTAGGGAATGAGCAGTTCTTC; CDR3aa: CASSTRVGNEQFF
j_gene: TRBJ1-4; d_gene: TRBD1; abundance: -; v_gene: TRBV5-1; CDR3nt: TGCGCCAGCAGCCACCGGGACAGCCTTTCGGGGTCAACTAATGAAAAACTGTTTTTT; CDR3aa: CASSHRDSLSGSTNEKLFF
j_gene: TRBJ2-2; d_gene: TRBD2; abundance: -; v_gene: TRBV5-1; CDR3nt: TGCGCCAGCAGCCCAGTAGCGGGAGGGCCCACCGGGGAGCTGTTTTTT; CDR3aa: CASSPVAGGPTGELFF
j_gene: TRBJ2-3; d_gene: TRBD2; abundance: -; v_gene: TRBV10-3; CDR3nt: TGTGCCATCAGTGAGGGGGGGGTAGGGACAGATACGCAGTATTTT; CDR3aa: CAISEGGVGTDTQYF
j_gene: TRBJ1-4; d_gene: TRBD1; abundance: -; v_gene: TRBV5-6; CDR3nt: TGTGCCAGCAGCAGGGGATTGACAGGGCTCCCTGCAACTAATGAAAAACTGTTTTTT; CDR3aa: CASSRGLTGLPATNEKLFF
j_gene: TRBJ1-3; d_gene: TRBD1; abundance: -; v_gene: TRBV10-3; CDR3nt: TGTGCCATCAGTGAGACCGGGACAGGCAGCTCTGGAAACACCATATATTTT; CDR3aa: CAISETGTGSSGNTIYF
j_gene: TRBJ2-2; d_gene: -; abundance: -; v_gene: TRBV5-1; CDR3nt: TGCGCCAGCAGCTTGGCTGAAGGGGGGGCCGGGGAGCTGTTTTTT; CDR3aa: CASSLAEGGAGELFF
j_gene: TRBJ2-7; d_gene: TRBD1; abundance: -; v_gene: TRBV5-5; CDR3nt: TGTGCCAGCAGCTTGTTGGACAGGGGGAGGCCCGAGCAGTACTTC; CDR3aa: CASSLLDRGRPEQYF
j_gene: TRBJ1-2; d_gene: TRBD1; abundance: -; v_gene: TRBV5-5; CDR3nt: TGTGCCAGCAGAACACCGGGACAGGGTTATGGCTACACCTTC; CDR3aa: CASRTPGQGYGYTF
j_gene: TRBJ1-2; d_gene: -; abundance: -; v_gene: TRBV2; CDR3nt: TGTGCCAGCATGGGGCAGGGGCCCTATGGCTACACCTTC; CDR3aa: CASMGQGPYGYTF
j_gene: TRBJ2-5; d_gene: TRBD1; abundance: few; v_gene: TRBV7-7; CDR3nt: TGTGCCAGCAGCCCGACAGGGGCGGCGGAGACCCAGTACTTC; CDR3aa: CASSPTGAAETQYF
j_gene: TRBJ2-1; d_gene: -; abundance: -; v_gene: TRBV19; CDR3nt: TGTGCCAGTAGTATCGGGCGGGATAGCAATGAGCAGTTCTTC; CDR3aa: CASSIGRDSNEQFF
j_gene: TRBJ1-4; d_gene: -; abundance: -; v_gene: TRBV5-1; CDR3nt: TGCGCCAGCAGCTTGGCCTCACAGTGGAGGGGCGAAAAACTGTTTTTT; CDR3aa: CASSLASQWRGEKLFF
j_gene: TRBJ1-5; d_gene: -; abundance: -; v_gene: TRBV7-9; CDR3nt: TGTGCCAGCAGCTCCCAGATCAATCAGCCCCAGCATTTT; CDR3aa: CASSSQINQPQHF
j_gene: TRBJ2-1; d_gene: TRBD1; abundance: -; v_gene: TRBV6-6; CDR3nt: TGTGCCAGCAGTTGGGGACAGGGAGGGGATGAGCAGTTCTTC; CDR3aa: CASSWGQGGDEQFF
j_gene: TRBJ1-1; d_gene: -; abundance: -; v_gene: TRBV18; CDR3nt: TGTGCCAGCTCACCAAGCTTACAGATTATGAACACTGAAGCTTTCTTT; CDR3aa: CASSPSLQIMNTEAFF
j_gene: TRBJ1-2; d_gene: TRBD1; abundance: -; v_gene: TRBV5-4; CDR3nt: TGTGCCAGCAGCCGCCCCCCCTCCGGGACAGCGGTAGGCTACACCTTC; CDR3aa: CASSRPPSGTAVGYTF
j_gene: TRBJ2-1; d_gene: TRBD2; abundance: -; v_gene: TRBV7-3; CDR3nt: TGTGCCAGCAGCTTCGGACTAGCGGTTTACAATGAGCAGTTCTTC; CDR3aa: CASSFGLAVYNEQFF
j_gene: TRBJ2-5; d_gene: TRBD2; abundance: -; v_gene: TRBV5-1; CDR3nt: TGCGCCAGCATAAGGGCTAGCGGGGAAGTTTACCAAGAGACCCAGTACTTC; CDR3aa: CASIRASGEVYQETQYF
j_gene: TRBJ1-1; d_gene: -; abundance: -; v_gene: TRBV5-1; CDR3nt: TGCGCCAGCAGCTTGGGAGGGGGGGGGACTGAAGCTTTCTTT; CDR3aa: CASSLGGGGTEAFF
j_gene: TRBJ2-2; d_gene: TRBD1; abundance: -; v_gene: TRBV9; CDR3nt: TGTGCCAGCAGCGTAGGGACAGGGGGCGTCGTCGGGGAGCTGTTTTTT; CDR3aa: CASSVGTGGVVGELFF
j_gene: TRBJ1-2; d_gene: -; abundance: -; v_gene: TRBV9; CDR3nt: TGTGCCAGCAGCGACCCTTCTAGCTATGGCTACACCTTC; CDR3aa: CASSDPSSYGYTF
j_gene: TRBJ2-5; d_gene: TRBD1; abundance: -; v_gene: TRBV19; CDR3nt: TGTGCCAGTACTGAGACAGGGTCAGCGACCCAGTACTTC; CDR3aa: CASTETGSATQYF
j_gene: TRBJ2-2; d_gene: TRBD2; abundance: -; v_gene: TRBV29-1; CDR3nt: TGCAGCGTTGAAGCCGGGCTAGCGGGCACGAACACCGGGGAGCTGTTTTTT; CDR3aa: CSVEAGLAGTNTGELFF
j_gene: TRBJ2-1; d_gene: TRBD2; abundance: -; v_gene: TRBV13; CDR3nt: TGTGCCAGCAGCTTAGTCCTAGCGGGAGATTACAATGAGCAGTTCTTC; CDR3aa: CASSLVLAGDYNEQFF
j_gene: TRBJ1-1; d_gene: -; abundance: -; v_gene: TRBV18; CDR3nt: TGTGCCAGCTCACCAGAACAGGCGAACACTGAAGCTTTCTTT; CDR3aa: CASSPEQANTEAFF
j_gene: TRBJ1-5; d_gene: -; abundance: -; v_gene: TRBV30; CDR3nt: TGTGCCTGGAGCGTGGAGACCTTTAGCAATCAGCCCCAGCATTTT; CDR3aa: CAWSVETFSNQPQHF
j_gene: TRBJ1-5; d_gene: -; abundance: -; v_gene: TRBV9; CDR3nt: TGTGCCAGCAGCGTAGCCCCGGACAGTAATCAGCCCCAGCATTTT; CDR3aa: CASSVAPDSNQPQHF
j_gene: TRBJ1-5; d_gene: -; abundance: -; v_gene: TRBV11-2; CDR3nt: TGTGCCAGCAGCTTAGACGCTGAGGAGAAAAGCAATCAGCCCCAGCATTTT; CDR3aa: CASSLDAEEKSNQPQHF
j_gene: TRBJ2-3; d_gene: -; abundance: -; v_gene: TRBV27; CDR3nt: TGTGCCAGCAGTTTAACCCCAGATTCCACAGATACGCAGTATTTT; CDR3aa: CASSLTPDSTDTQYF
j_gene: TRBJ1-2; d_gene: TRBD1; abundance: -; v_gene: TRBV5-6; CDR3nt: TGTGCCAGCAGCCCGGGACAGACTAACTATGGCTACACCTTC; CDR3aa: CASSPGQTNYGYTF
j_gene: TRBJ1-3; d_gene: TRBD1; abundance: -; v_gene: TRBV5-6; CDR3nt: TGTGCCAGCAGCTTCGACAGGGCCTCTGGAAACACCATATATTTT; CDR3aa: CASSFDRASGNTIYF
j_gene: TRBJ2-1; d_gene: TRBD2; abundance: -; v_gene: TRBV7-2; CDR3nt: TGTGCCAGCAGCCTAGGAATAGCGGGAGCTTCGAGGTTTGTCAATGAGCAGTTCTTC; CDR3aa: CASSLGIAGASRFVNEQFF
j_gene: TRBJ2-7; d_gene: TRBD1; abundance: -; v_gene: TRBV6-6; CDR3nt: TGTGCCAGCTTACAGGGGGGCCCCTACGAGCAGTACTTC; CDR3aa: CASLQGGPYEQYF
j_gene: TRBJ1-3; d_gene: -; abundance: once; v_gene: TRBV9; CDR3nt: TGTGCCAGCAGCCTGGGCCATAGCTCTGGAAACACCATATATTTT; CDR3aa: CASSLGHSSGNTIYF
j_gene: TRBJ2-1; d_gene: -; abundance: -; v_gene: TRBV11-2; CDR3nt: TGTGCCAGCAGCCCCCATGGGGGGAGGACCTACAATGAGCAGTTCTTC; CDR3aa: CASSPHGGRTYNEQFF
j_gene: TRBJ1-5; d_gene: TRBD1; abundance: -; v_gene: TRBV28; CDR3nt: TGTGCCAGTTGCCAACTCCGGGACAGGCGGGCCCAGCCCCAGCATTTT; CDR3aa: CASCQLRDRRAQPQHF